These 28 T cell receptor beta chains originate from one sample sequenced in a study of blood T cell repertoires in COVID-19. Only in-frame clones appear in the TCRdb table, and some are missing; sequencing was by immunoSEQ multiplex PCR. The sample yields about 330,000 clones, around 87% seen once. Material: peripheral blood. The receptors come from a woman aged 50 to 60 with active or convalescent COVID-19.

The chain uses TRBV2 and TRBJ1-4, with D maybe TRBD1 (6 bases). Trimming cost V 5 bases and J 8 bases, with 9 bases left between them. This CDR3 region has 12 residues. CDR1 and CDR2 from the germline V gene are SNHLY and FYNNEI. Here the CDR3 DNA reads TGTGCCAGCAGTTCACAGGGAGAAAAACTGTTTTTT. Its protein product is CASSSQGEKLFF.

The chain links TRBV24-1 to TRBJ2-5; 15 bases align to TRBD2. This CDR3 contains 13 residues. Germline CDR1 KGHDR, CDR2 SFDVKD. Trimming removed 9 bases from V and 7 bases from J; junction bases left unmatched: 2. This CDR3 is CATGGLAGGTQYF. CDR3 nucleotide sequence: TGTGCCACCGGGGGACTAGCGGGAGGGACCCAGTACTTC.

The CDR3 coding sequence is TGTGCCAGCACCACTAGCGGGAGGTATGAGCAGTTCTTC. Translating gives CASTTSGRYEQFF. The V gene is TRBV12-3 or TRBV12-4, the J gene TRBJ2-1; 12 bases fit TRBD2. The CDR3 runs 13 residues. V gave up 7 bases and J gave up 8 bases; unmatched junction bases: 3.

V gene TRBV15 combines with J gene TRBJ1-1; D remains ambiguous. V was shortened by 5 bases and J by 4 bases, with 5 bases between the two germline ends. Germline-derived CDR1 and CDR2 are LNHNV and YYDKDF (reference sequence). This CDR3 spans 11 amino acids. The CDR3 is CATSEATEAFF. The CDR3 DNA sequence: TGTGCCACCAGCGAGGCCACTGAAGCTTTCTTT. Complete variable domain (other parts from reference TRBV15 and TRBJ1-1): DAMVIQNPRYQVTQFGKPVTLSCSQTLNHNVMYWYQQKSSQAPKLLFHYYDKDFNNEADTPDNFQSRRPNTSFCFLDIRSPGLGDTAMYLCATSEATEAFFGQGTRLTVV.

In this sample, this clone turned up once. The CDR3 coding sequence is TGTGCCACCGTAGGACAGAACACAGATACGCAGTATTTT. It translates to CATVGQNTDTQYF. This chain connects TRBV10-3 to TRBJ2-3, with TRBD1 as a possible D gene (6 bases). Trimming left V 10 bases short and J 2 bases short, with 13 bases between. The CDR3 has 13 residues. The V gene's germline CDR1 is ENHRY and CDR2 SYGVKD.

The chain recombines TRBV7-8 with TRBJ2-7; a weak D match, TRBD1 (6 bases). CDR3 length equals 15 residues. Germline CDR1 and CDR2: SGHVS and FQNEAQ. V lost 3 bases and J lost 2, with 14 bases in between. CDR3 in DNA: TGTGCCAGCAGCTTCGGAAGAACAGGGCCCTACGAGCAGTACTTC. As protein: CASSFGRTGPYEQYF.

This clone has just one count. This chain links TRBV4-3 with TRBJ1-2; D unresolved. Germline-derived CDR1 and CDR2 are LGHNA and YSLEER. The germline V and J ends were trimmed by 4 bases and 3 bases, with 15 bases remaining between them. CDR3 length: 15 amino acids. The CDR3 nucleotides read TGCGCCAGCAGCCTATTTGGGCGGGAACACTATGGCTACACCTTC. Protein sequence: CASSLFGREHYGYTF.

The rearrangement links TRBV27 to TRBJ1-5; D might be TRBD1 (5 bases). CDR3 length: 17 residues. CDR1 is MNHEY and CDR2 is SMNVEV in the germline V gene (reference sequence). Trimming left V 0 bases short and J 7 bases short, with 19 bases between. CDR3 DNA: TGTGCCAGCAGTTTATCAGCGGGAGGGGAATTTAACCAGCCCCAGCATTTT. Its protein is CASSLSAGGEFNQPQHF.

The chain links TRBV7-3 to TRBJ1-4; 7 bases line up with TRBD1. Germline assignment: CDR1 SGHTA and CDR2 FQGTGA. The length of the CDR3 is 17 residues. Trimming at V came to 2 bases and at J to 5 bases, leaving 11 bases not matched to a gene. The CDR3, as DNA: TGTGCCAGCAGCTTAGGTCGGCCCGGACAGGAGAATGAAAAACTGTTTTTT. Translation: CASSLGRPGQENEKLFF.

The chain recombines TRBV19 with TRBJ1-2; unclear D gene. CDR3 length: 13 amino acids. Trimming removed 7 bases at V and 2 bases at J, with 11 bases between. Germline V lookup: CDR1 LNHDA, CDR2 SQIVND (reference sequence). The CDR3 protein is CASTPRGNYGYTF. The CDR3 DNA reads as TGTGCCAGTACCCCTAGAGGAAACTATGGCTACACCTTC.

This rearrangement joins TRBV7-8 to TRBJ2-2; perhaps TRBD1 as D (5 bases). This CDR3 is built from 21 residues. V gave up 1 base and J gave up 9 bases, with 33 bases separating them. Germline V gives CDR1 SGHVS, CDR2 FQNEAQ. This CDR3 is CASSLVQARVRTVFGSRELFF. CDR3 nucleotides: TGTGCCAGCAGCTTAGTACAGGCACGAGTAAGAACCGTCTTTGGGTCCCGGGAGCTGTTTTTT.

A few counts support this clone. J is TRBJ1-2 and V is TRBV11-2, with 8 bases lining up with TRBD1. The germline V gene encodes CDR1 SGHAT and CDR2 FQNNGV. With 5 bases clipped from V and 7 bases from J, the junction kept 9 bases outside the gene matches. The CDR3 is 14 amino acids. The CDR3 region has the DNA TGTGCCAGCAGCAAGGACAGGGAATCGGGTGGCTACACCTTC. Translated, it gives CASSKDRESGGYTF.

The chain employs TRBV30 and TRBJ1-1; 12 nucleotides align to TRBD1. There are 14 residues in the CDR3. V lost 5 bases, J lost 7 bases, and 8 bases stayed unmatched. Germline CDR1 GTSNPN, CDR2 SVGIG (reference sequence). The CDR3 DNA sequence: TGTGCCTGGGACACCGGGACAGGGGGCATTGAAGCTTTCTTT. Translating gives CAWDTGTGGIEAFF.

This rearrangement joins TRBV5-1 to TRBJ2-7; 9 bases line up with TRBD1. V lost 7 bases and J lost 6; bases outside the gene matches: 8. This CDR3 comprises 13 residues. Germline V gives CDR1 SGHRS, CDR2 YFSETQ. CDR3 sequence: CASGRDRVVEQYF. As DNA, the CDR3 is TGCGCCAGCGGTAGGGACAGGGTGGTCGAGCAGTACTTC.

CDR3 bases: TGTGCCAGCAGCCAAGTGGTAGGGGGGGGCGAGCAGTACTTC. Translating gives CASSQVVGGGEQYF. The rearrangement joins TRBV4-2 to TRBJ2-7, with a tentative D call TRBD2 (7 bases). Deletions cut 1 base from V and 6 bases from J, with 13 bases between. Germline V gene sequence: CDR1 LGHNA, CDR2 YNFKEQ. The CDR3 extends over 14 amino acids.

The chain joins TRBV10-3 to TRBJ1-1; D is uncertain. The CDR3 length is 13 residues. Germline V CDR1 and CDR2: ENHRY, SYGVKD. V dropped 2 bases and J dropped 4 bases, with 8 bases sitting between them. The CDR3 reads CAISEVRSTEAFF. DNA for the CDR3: TGTGCCATCAGTGAGGTACGGAGCACTGAAGCTTTCTTT.

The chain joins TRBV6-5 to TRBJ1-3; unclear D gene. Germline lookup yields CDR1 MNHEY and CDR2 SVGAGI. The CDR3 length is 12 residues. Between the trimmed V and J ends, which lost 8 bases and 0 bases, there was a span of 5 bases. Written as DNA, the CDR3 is TGTGCCAGCGTAGACTCTGGAAACACCATATATTTT. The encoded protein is CASVDSGNTIYF.

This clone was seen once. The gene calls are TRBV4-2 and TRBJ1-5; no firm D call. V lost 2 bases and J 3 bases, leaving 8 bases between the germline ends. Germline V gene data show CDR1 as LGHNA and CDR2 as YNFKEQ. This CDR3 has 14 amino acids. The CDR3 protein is CASSQKTDNQPQHF. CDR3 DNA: TGTGCCAGCAGCCAAAAAACAGACAATCAGCCCCAGCATTTT.

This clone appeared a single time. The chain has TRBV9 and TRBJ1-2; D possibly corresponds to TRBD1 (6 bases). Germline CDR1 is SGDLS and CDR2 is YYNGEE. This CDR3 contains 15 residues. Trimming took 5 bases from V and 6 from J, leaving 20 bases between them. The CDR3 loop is CASSGQTTELNGYTF. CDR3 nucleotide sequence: TGTGCCAGCAGTGGACAGACCACCGAACTCAATGGCTACACCTTC.

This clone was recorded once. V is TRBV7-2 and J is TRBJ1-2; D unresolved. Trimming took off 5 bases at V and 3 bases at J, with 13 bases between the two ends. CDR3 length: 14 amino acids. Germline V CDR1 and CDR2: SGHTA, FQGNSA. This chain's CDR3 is CASSISGHDYGYTF. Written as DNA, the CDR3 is TGTGCCAGCAGCATCTCTGGGCACGACTATGGCTACACCTTC.

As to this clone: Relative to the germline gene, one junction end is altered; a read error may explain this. The CDR3 DNA sequence: TGCGCCAGCAGCCCCGGCGGACAGGATCTAAACTTC. It is translated as CASSPGGQDLNF. The gene calls are TRBV5-1 and TRBJ2-7; 7 nucleotides match TRBD1. CDR3 size: 12 residues. CDR1 and CDR2 from the germline V gene are SGHRS and YFSETQ.

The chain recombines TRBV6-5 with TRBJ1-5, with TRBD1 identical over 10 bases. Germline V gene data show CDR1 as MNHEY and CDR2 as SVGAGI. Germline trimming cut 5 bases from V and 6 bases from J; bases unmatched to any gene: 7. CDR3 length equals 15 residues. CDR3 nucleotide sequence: TGTGCCAGCAGTAAATCGGACAGGGGGATTCAGCCCCAGCATTTT. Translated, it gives CASSKSDRGIQPQHF.

The DNA of the CDR3 is TGCGCCAGCAGCCAAGAATGGGTCCCTAGGGGGAACGGGGAGCTGTTTTTT. Translation: CASSQEWVPRGNGELFF. The rearrangement joins TRBV4-3 to TRBJ2-2; D might be TRBD1 (6 bases). The CDR3 runs to 17 residues. The V end was cut by 0 bases, the J end by 7 bases, with 18 bases between. Germline assignment: CDR1 LGHNA and CDR2 YSLEER.

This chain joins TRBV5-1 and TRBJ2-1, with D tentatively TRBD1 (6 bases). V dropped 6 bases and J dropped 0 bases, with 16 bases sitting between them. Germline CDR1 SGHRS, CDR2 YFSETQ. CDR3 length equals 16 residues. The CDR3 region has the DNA TGCGCCAGCATGCCCGAACAGGGTAACTCCTACAATGAGCAGTTCTTC. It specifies CASMPEQGNSYNEQFF.

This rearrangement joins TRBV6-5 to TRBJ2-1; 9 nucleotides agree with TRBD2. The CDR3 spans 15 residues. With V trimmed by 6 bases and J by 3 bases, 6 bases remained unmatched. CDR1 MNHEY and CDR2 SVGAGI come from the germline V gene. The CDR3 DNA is TGTGCCAGCAGGCGTACTAGCGGGCGCTACAATGAGCAGTTCTTC. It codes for CASRRTSGRYNEQFF.

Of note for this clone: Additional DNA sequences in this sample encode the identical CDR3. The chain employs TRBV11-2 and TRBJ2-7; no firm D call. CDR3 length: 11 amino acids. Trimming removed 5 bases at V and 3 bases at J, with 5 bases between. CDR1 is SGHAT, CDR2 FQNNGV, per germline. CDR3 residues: CASSPSYEQYF. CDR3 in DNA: TGTGCCAGCAGCCCCAGCTACGAGCAGTACTTC.

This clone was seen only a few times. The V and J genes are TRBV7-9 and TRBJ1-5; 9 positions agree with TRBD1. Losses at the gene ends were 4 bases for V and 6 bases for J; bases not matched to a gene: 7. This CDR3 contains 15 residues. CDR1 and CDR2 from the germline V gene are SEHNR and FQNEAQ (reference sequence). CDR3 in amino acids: CASSWGQGIVQPQHF. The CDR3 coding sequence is TGTGCCAGCAGCTGGGGACAGGGAATCGTTCAGCCCCAGCATTTT.

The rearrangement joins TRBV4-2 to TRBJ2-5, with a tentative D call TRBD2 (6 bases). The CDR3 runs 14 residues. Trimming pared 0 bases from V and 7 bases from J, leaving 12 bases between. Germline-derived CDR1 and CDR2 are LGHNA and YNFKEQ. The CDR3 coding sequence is TGTGCCAGCAGCCAAGAGGGGGGTGGTGGGACCCAGTACTTC. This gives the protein CASSQEGGGGTQYF.